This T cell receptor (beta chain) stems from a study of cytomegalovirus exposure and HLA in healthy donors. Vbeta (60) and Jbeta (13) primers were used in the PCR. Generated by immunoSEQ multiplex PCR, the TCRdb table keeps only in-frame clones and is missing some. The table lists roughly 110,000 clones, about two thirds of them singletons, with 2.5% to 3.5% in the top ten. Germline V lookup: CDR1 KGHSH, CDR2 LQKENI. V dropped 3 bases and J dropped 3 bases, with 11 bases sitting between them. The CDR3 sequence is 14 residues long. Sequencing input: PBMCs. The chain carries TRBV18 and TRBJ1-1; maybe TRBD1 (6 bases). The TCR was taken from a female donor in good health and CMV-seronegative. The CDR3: CASSPQGRDTEAFF. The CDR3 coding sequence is TGTGCCAGCTCACCGCAGGGGCGGGACACTGAAGCTTTCTTT.